This T cell receptor beta chain was captured by sequencing in a study of cytomegalovirus exposure and HLA in healthy donors (dated by TCRdb to 2016 to 2017). Broadly, across the study: An earlier analysis of several hundred of the donors reported 250 to 350 Gb of sequence data and around 120 million unique TCR beta sequences from some 180 million T cells. An early release covering over 500 HLA-typed donors comprised about 300 gigabases of sequencing data and tens of millions of unique TCR sequences. The genetic ancestry cluster associated with self-reported Caucasian donors included roughly 84% of the roughly 380 genotyped donors. The study aimed to test whether cataloging public T cell receptors could reveal signatures of past pathogen exposure. Using immunosequencing, the study profiled T cell repertoires from 550 to 750 subjects and related those repertoires to cytomegalovirus serostatus. Besides the first cohort of about 730 subjects, a separate validation cohort made up of 120 or so different subjects was used. To predict cytomegalovirus infection status, the study brought together high-throughput TCR immunosequencing, statistical association of individual TCRs with disease status, and machine learning. A later analysis re-examined previously published TCR beta repertoires from just over 650 donors and added high-resolution HLA genotyping to investigate patterns of TCR occurrence. In the later analysis, no new phenotypic data were used to find candidate immune exposures; instead, reliance was placed on TCR beta sequences and their occurrence across donors. An earlier analysis of more than 450 of the donors used high-throughput TCR beta sequencing to judge whether each TCR beta V gene segment behaved as functional or pseudogenic. Donor age, sex, ethnicity and CMV serostatus were collected together with the repertoire data. A later genetic analysis took genome-wide SNP genotypes for about 55% of the 666 donors and used that subset as a discovery cohort. All discovery cohort repertoires had been generated using a single sequencing platform. HLA typing covered class I and class II loci at four-digit resolution. The number of donors typed differed by locus, with about 629-630 for A, B, C, DRB1 and DQB1, more than 500 for DQA1, about 610 for DPA1, and over 400 for DPB1. Several DR-DQ haplotypes were handled as single units for association and clustering because linkage in the cohort was strong. Across 300 to 500 genotyped donors of the cohort, an average of approximately 220,000 unique TCR beta nucleotide sequences per donor were sequenced, and roughly a sixth of those sequences were non-productive.

The study at large found these results: A cluster of highly shared sequence variants was judged likely to represent a technical artifact of the sequencing pipeline. For the cohort, immune exposure information was limited to CMV serostatus. In a later analysis, HLA-associated TCR beta chains showed more clonal expansion and lower generation probabilities than non-associated chains that were equally common. A later analysis associated 16,951 TCR beta sequences with specific HLA alleles at a false discovery rate of 0.05. According to the authors, the approach could potentially be generalized to other disease states and immunological phenotypes. In a later analysis, several top co-occurrence clusters were reported to appear linked to parvovirus B19, influenza, CMV and Epstein-Barr virus. A few of the identified cytomegalovirus-associated TCR beta chains were confirmed in vitro to be specific for cytomegalovirus antigens. A later analysis found that most CMV-associated TCR beta chains appeared HLA-restricted, with HLA associations seemingly driven largely by CMV exposure. The earlier analysis of a few hundred of the donors excluded roughly 17 rarely observed V segments, including chromosome 9 orphons, because counts were too low. Because HLA typing was unavailable for some donors at each locus, only the typed subset was used in association tests. Correlated functional status among segregating V segments might be attributable to linkage disequilibrium, but an unknown experimental factor could not be ruled out. In a later analysis, the rate of TCR association differed among HLA loci, with DRB1 alleles having the most associated TCRs and HLA-C alleles having the fewest. This cohort had only TCR beta chains sequenced, and the lack of alpha or paired-chain data limited which features could be detected. A later genetic analysis reported fewer N-insertions in productive TCRs among donors in an Asian-associated ancestry cluster than the roughly 620-donor mean. In the study, about 150 TCR beta chains were listed as associated with cytomegalovirus. Across donors, most TCR sequences were observed very rarely, whereas some public TCRs were present in many individuals. In an earlier analysis of some 640 of the donors, most TCR beta V segments were observed in productive rearrangements about 87% or about 30% of the time, broadly matching IMGT annotations. When HLA alleles, especially DR and DQ, strongly co-occurred, TCR associations were difficult to assign to individual alleles. In both the original and validation cohorts, the classifier was reported to diagnose cytomegalovirus status with high specificity and sensitivity. A further reported finding was that TCR beta sequences accurately predicted the HLA-A and HLA-B alleles for most subjects in the first cohort. Presence/absence analyses assumed roughly uniform sequencing depth across donors, an assumption that may not hold. An association between a missense DCLRE1C variant and V-gene and J-gene trimming of TCR beta chains was found in a later genetic analysis and replicated in an independent cohort.

Comment on this clone: The antigen it recognizes is unknown. No much larger clone is present one base from it, and per-base qualities are unavailable.

Library generation was performed with the immunoSEQ multiplex PCR assay. For the multiplex PCR, a mixture combining 60 forward primers for TCR Vbeta segments and 13 reverse primers for TCR Jbeta segments was used. Amplification of the CDR3 region of rearranged TCR beta genes was performed with a multiplex PCR assay on genomic DNA. Amplified TCR beta libraries were sequenced as 87-base-pair reads on the Illumina HiSeq System. The paper's processing steps were these. In a later analysis, 80 million or so unique TCR beta chains were counted across the approximately 640 repertoires, and roughly 10 million of these chains were shared by at least two donors. To remove PCR and sequencing errors, raw reads were error-corrected and collapsed into unique sequences using a nearest-neighbor algorithm that merged closely related sequences. CDR3 sequences were aligned to IMGT reference sequences to assign V, D and J gene segments. For a sequence to be retained, a match of at least six nucleotides to both a V gene segment and a J gene segment was required. A rearrangement counted as productive if the CDR3 had no stop codons and remained in frame with V and J, and every other rearrangement counted as non-productive. CDR3 was defined according to IMGT convention as the region running from the second conserved V-encoded cysteine to the conserved J-encoded phenylalanine. Sequences without an unambiguous match to a single V gene segment were excluded from the earlier analysis of a few hundred of the donors. In an earlier analysis of some 590 of the donors, a V segment was called functional when productive rearrangements were above 56.7%, and segregating when the standard deviation between donors exceeded 5%. To diagnose cytomegalovirus status from the catalog of TCR beta chain sequences, a statistical classification framework was built. In a later analysis, V and J genes were assigned by comparing TCR nucleotide sequences against IMGT/GENE-DB human TR gene sequences. In a later analysis, CDR3 sequences and most-parsimonious VDJ recombination scenarios were assigned using the TCRdist pipeline. In a later analysis, each TCR beta chain was defined by its CDR3 amino acid sequence together with its V-gene family, and reads lacking a unique V-gene family were excluded. A later analysis removed 592 highly shared, low-generation-probability nucleotide sequences to deal with suspected cross-contamination and a sequencing artifact. In a later analysis, a clonal expansion index for each public chain was calculated from normalized within-repertoire ranks of inferred template counts. In a later analysis, generation probabilities were computed with a VDJ recombination model fitted to out-of-frame rearrangements, and the resulting probabilities were checked against IGoR. Hypergeometric tests were used in a later analysis to score TCR-TCR, TCR-HLA and TCR-CMV co-occurrence, with a repertoire-size bias correction applied to the TCR pairs. A later analysis estimated false discovery rates by permuting HLA or CMV assignments 20 times. In a later analysis, co-occurring TCRs were grouped using DBSCAN, and TCRdist sequence similarity was added for clustering within HLA-allele-positive subsets. Co-occurrence clustering excluded repertoires with fewer than 30,000 or more than 120,000 public chains, plus five with anomalous nucleotide sharing. TCRdb took over this immuneACCESS table, retaining in-frame rearrangements with V and J assigned. Such tables are incomplete; in checked studies, under half of the missing clones stem from an unresolved V gene, and the remainder is unexplained. V, J and clone size derive from that table, while D and trimming were established from the DNA sequence. This sample is represented by under 200,000 clones; approximately 76% of them were singletons. The ten largest clones capture under 5.5% of the sample.

In total, fewer than 750 healthy bone marrow donors made up the cohort. Cohort members were all nominally healthy when sampled, although unrecorded immune exposures were likely present. The donor was CMV seropositive and belonged to the group of about 290 seropositive cohort members. Each donor provided a peripheral blood sample, and peripheral blood mononuclear cells were used for TCR beta sequencing. Genomic DNA extraction from the blood cell samples was performed with the Qiagen DNeasy Blood Extraction Kit. Sequenced sample: PBMCs. This receptor was identified in a woman between 18 and 29 years old in good health and CMV-seropositive.

The base sequence is TGTGCCATCAGTGAGAATCGCGGGGGGGCCACAGATACGCAGTATTTT. It encodes CAISENRGGATDTQYF. The sequence links TRBV10-3 to TRBJ2-3; 9 bases in the junction line up with TRBD2. V ends up 2 bases short and J 2 bases short, with an unmatched junction base count of 5. Inclusive of the bounding cysteine and phenylalanine, the CDR3 is 16 residues long. The DNA shown is the 48-base CDR3, in frame from base 1. The germline V gene yields ENHRY for CDR1 and SYGVKD for CDR2.